A selection of T cell receptor beta chains follows, all from one sample in a study of somatic mutations in cytotoxic T cells in rheumatoid arthritis. TCRdb keeps only in-frame clones here, not all; method: immunoSEQ multiplex PCR. The data hold 15,000 to 20,000 clones, with approximately 80% observed a single time. The sequenced sample was CD8+ T cells sorted from blood. The source is a woman in her fifties or sixties in good health. The conserved cysteine and the conserved F or W are not part of the CDR3 here. A D gene is named only where the DNA matches it firmly.

d_call	v_call	cdr3_aa
NA	TRBV19	ASSMRGSSYNEQF
NA	TRBV28	ASSSVGVQPQH
TRBD2	TRBV7-9	ASSSPTSGREVYNEQF
NA	TRBV13	ASSLEGRKETQY
TRBD1	TRBV4-3	ASSQEGTEEKLF
NA	TRBV10-3	AISGEGPSANEQF
TRBD2	TRBV6-1	ASIVAGDSYEQY
TRBD2	TRBV5-4	ASSRSSGSNEQF
NA	TRBV7-6	ASSRSGTYEQY
NA	TRBV28	ASGRGLDNSPLH
TRBD1	TRBV29-1	SVDQQGANDEQF
TRBD1	TRBV15	ATSGRDRVDNEQF
NA	TRBV28	ASSPLTRGPNEKLF
NA	TRBV6-1	ASSDWGPGTDTQY
TRBD2	TRBV10-3	AISESIGGGLSDTQY
NA	TRBV29-1	SVSPRGTEAF
TRBD2	TRBV13	ASSLGLAGETYEQY
TRBD2	TRBV4-3	ASSRTGTSGEETQY
TRBD1	TRBV4-3	ASRDRAYTEAF
NA	TRBV20-1	SAPSETEAF
TRBD1	TRBV19	ASSKTGGQGEKLF
TRBD2	TRBV7-9	ASTLGGGPAGELF
NA	TRBV15	ATSRGSGDYEQY
NA	TRBV5-1	ASSPGRGGGLKNIQY
TRBD2	TRBV4-1	ASSQGEGLSDYNEQF
NA	TRBV7-9	ASSQVSQGLYEQY
NA	TRBV4-3	ASSQETDSYEQY
NA	TRBV12-5	ASGPVGLKAF
NA	TRBV6-5	ASSYGLGNQPQH
TRBD2	TRBV30	AWGGGALAGTGELF
NA	TRBV14	ASSLQGGEQY
NA	TRBV6-6	ASSWGQIDEQF
NA	TRBV7-7	ASSLDLIETQY
TRBD2	TRBV2	ASGLAGEQETQY
TRBD2	TRBV10-1	ASGTSGTSDTQY
NA	TRBV27	ASSLFEGYEQY
NA	TRBV27	ASSLSPGMEGETQY
TRBD1	TRBV5-6	ASSPPGTAYNEQF
TRBD2	TRBV11-2	ASRSQLTTSGGQETQY
NA	TRBV11-3	ASSLVGNTGELF
NA	TRBV6-1	ASSEGNYEQY
NA	TRBV11-2	ASSGIRGGGLNTEAF
TRBD1	TRBV29-1	SAMDRTFYGYT
NA	TRBV9	ASSGRLVGSSYNEQF